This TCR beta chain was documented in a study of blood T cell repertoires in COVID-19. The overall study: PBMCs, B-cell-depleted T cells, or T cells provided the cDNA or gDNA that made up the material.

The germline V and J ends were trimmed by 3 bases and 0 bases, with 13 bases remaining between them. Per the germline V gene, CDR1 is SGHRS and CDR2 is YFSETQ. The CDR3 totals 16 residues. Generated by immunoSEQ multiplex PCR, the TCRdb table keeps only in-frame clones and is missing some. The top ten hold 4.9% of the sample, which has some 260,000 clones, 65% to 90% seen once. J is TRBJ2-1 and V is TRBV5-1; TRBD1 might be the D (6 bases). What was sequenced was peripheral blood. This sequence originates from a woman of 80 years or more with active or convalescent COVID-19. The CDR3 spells CASSSVTGSSYNEQFF. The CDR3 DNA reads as TGCGCCAGCAGCTCGGTAACAGGGTCCTCCTACAATGAGCAGTTCTTC.